The entry that follows covers one T cell receptor (beta chain) sequence. These data belong to a study of OX40 agonist ivuxolimab in advanced cancers. The J segment lost 1 base and the V segment lost 5 bases, leaving 1 base of the junction unmatched. Germline loops: CDR1 MNHEY, CDR2 SMNVEV (reference sequence). The CDR3 has 15 amino acids. The assay was immunoSEQ multiplex PCR, and TCRdb's table has in-frame clones only and misses some. The data hold about 16,000 clones, with approximately 84% observed a single time. Specimen: CD4+ or CD8+ T cells sorted from blood, collected in a trial of the OX40 agonist ivuxolimab. The source is an adult with an advanced solid tumor such as melanoma, head and neck, liver or kidney cancer. The V gene is TRBV27, the J gene TRBJ2-1, with 11 bases fitting TRBD2. Here the CDR3 DNA reads TGTGCCAGCAGTCTAGCGGGGGGATCCTACAATGAGCAGTTCTTC. Its translation: CASSLAGGSYNEQFF.